Listed below are T cell receptor beta chains from one sample, sequenced in a study of patients and donors after allogeneic stem cell transplantation. TCRdb processed the RT-PCR reads anew with MiXCR; each CDR3 protein has one entry. Of hundreds of thousands of distinct CDR3 sequences listed, around 16% were seen once; the top ten hold less than 8%. The sequencing sample was made of blood, either unsorted or a sorted T cell fraction (not recorded which). These receptors were obtained from a human donor who was either an allogeneic HSCT recipient or a stem cell or donor lymphocyte infusion donor (not recorded which). It is not recorded whose cells these are; they may come from a transplant donor. CDR3s include the opening cysteine and the closing phenylalanine or tryptophan. Fields, in order: J gene, D gene, clone size, V gene, CDR3 protein, CDR3 DNA. A D gene is named only where the DNA matches it firmly. Not every row has a clone size; where given, it reads once, few, many or a size class.

j_call: TRBJ2-1
d_call: TRBD2
clone_size: many
v_call: TRBV29-1
cdr3_aa: CSVARGGVHEQFF
cdr3_nt: TGCAGCGTTGCGCGGGGGGGGGTCCATGAGCAGTTCTTC

j_call: TRBJ2-7
d_call: .
clone_size: .
v_call: TRBV12-3/TRBV12-4
cdr3_aa: CASSLSRAGQTYEQYF
cdr3_nt: TGTGCCAGCAGTTTAAGTAGAGCGGGACAAACTTACGAGCAGTACTTC

j_call: TRBJ2-7
d_call: .
clone_size: .
v_call: TRBV20-1
cdr3_aa: CSAREWAGNYEQYF
cdr3_nt: TGCAGTGCTAGAGAGTGGGCCGGTAACTACGAGCAGTACTTC

j_call: TRBJ1-5
d_call: .
clone_size: .
v_call: TRBV7-9
cdr3_aa: CASSEQGLGNQPQHF
cdr3_nt: TGTGCCAGCAGCGAACAGGGTTTGGGCAATCAGCCCCAGCATTTT

j_call: TRBJ2-5
d_call: .
clone_size: .
v_call: TRBV12-3/TRBV12-4
cdr3_aa: CASSLPPVAGLAQYF
cdr3_nt: TGTGCCAGCAGTTTGCCCCCGGTCGCTGGATTGGCCCAGTACTTC

j_call: TRBJ2-7
d_call: .
clone_size: few
v_call: TRBV9
cdr3_aa: CASSVEGARGHEQYF
cdr3_nt: TGTGCCAGCAGCGTAGAAGGAGCCAGGGGTCACGAGCAGTACTTC

j_call: TRBJ1-1
d_call: TRBD1
clone_size: .
v_call: TRBV14
cdr3_aa: CASSHFGGQGGTEAFF
cdr3_nt: TGTGCCAGCAGCCACTTTGGGGGGCAGGGGGGGACTGAAGCTTTCTTT

j_call: TRBJ1-5
d_call: .
clone_size: .
v_call: TRBV7-2
cdr3_aa: CASSPRPGNQPQHF
cdr3_nt: TGTGCCAGCAGCCCCCGGCCCGGCAATCAGCCCCAGCATTTT

j_call: TRBJ1-5
d_call: .
clone_size: .
v_call: TRBV12-3/TRBV12-4
cdr3_aa: CASSPGHTTFSNQPQHF
cdr3_nt: TGTGCCAGCAGTCCGGGACACACTACATTTAGCAATCAGCCCCAGCATTTT

j_call: TRBJ1-1
d_call: .
clone_size: few
v_call: TRBV6-1
cdr3_aa: CASTVGGNTEAFF
cdr3_nt: TGTGCCAGCACTGTTGGGGGAAACACTGAAGCTTTCTTT

j_call: TRBJ2-6
d_call: .
clone_size: .
v_call: TRBV5-1
cdr3_aa: CASSLQGANVLTF
cdr3_nt: TGCGCCAGCAGCTTGCAAGGGGCCAACGTCCTGACTTTC

j_call: TRBJ2-6
d_call: TRBD1
clone_size: .
v_call: TRBV2
cdr3_aa: CASDPGTGSFVLTF
cdr3_nt: TGTGCCAGCGACCCGGGGACAGGGTCGTTCGTCCTGACTTTC

j_call: TRBJ1-1
d_call: .
clone_size: .
v_call: TRBV20-1
cdr3_aa: CSARDTGFVNTEAFF
cdr3_nt: TGCAGTGCTAGAGATACAGGGTTTGTGAACACTGAAGCTTTCTTT

j_call: TRBJ2-3
d_call: .
clone_size: .
v_call: TRBV7-8
cdr3_aa: CASSLATQLQSDTQYF
cdr3_nt: TGTGCCAGCAGCTTAGCTACACAACTTCAGTCGGATACGCAGTATTTT

j_call: TRBJ1-4
d_call: .
clone_size: once
v_call: TRBV11-2
cdr3_aa: CASSFRVRTNMGGGEKLFF
cdr3_nt: TGTGCCAGCAGCTTTAGAGTGCGGACGAATATGGGAGGAGGTGAAAAACTGTTTTTT

j_call: TRBJ2-5
d_call: .
clone_size: few
v_call: TRBV6-5
cdr3_aa: CASSYSASQETQYF
cdr3_nt: TGTGCCAGCAGTTACTCCGCTAGCCAAGAGACCCAGTACTTC

j_call: TRBJ1-3
d_call: .
clone_size: few
v_call: TRBV12-3/TRBV12-4
cdr3_aa: CASSPGSLGNTIYF
cdr3_nt: TGTGCCAGCAGCCCAGGGTCACTTGGAAACACCATATATTTT

j_call: TRBJ1-1
d_call: .
clone_size: .
v_call: TRBV30
cdr3_aa: CAWSGGGTQAFF
cdr3_nt: TGTGCCTGGAGTGGGGGGGGAACGCAAGCTTTCTTT

j_call: TRBJ2-1
d_call: .
clone_size: .
v_call: TRBV20-1
cdr3_aa: CSARKGPAPYNEQFF
cdr3_nt: TGCAGTGCTAGAAAAGGGCCGGCCCCTTATAATGAGCAGTTCTTC

j_call: TRBJ1-5
d_call: .
clone_size: .
v_call: TRBV5-1
cdr3_aa: CASSLDGTWDQPQHF
cdr3_nt: TGCGCCAGCAGCTTGGACGGGACATGGGATCAGCCCCAGCATTTT

j_call: TRBJ2-7
d_call: TRBD2
clone_size: many
v_call: TRBV12-3/TRBV12-4
cdr3_aa: CASSRLAGGLHLTYEQYF
cdr3_nt: TGTGCCAGCAGTCGACTAGCGGGAGGGCTCCATTTAACCTACGAGCAGTACTTC

j_call: TRBJ2-7
d_call: TRBD1
clone_size: .
v_call: TRBV3-1
cdr3_aa: CASSQGTGPTYEQYF
cdr3_nt: TGTGCCAGCAGCCAAGGGACAGGGCCAACCTACGAGCAGTACTTC

j_call: TRBJ1-1
d_call: TRBD1
clone_size: .
v_call: TRBV18
cdr3_aa: CASSPTTGANTEAFF
cdr3_nt: TGTGCCAGCTCACCGACGACAGGGGCGAACACTGAAGCTTTCTTT

j_call: TRBJ1-2
d_call: .
clone_size: few
v_call: TRBV7-9
cdr3_aa: CASSYDFGYTF
cdr3_nt: TGTGCCAGCAGCTATGACTTTGGCTACACCTTC

j_call: TRBJ1-5
d_call: TRBD1
clone_size: .
v_call: TRBV6-5
cdr3_aa: CASSSQGARQPQHF
cdr3_nt: TGTGCCAGCAGTTCTCAGGGGGCACGGCAGCCCCAGCATTTT

j_call: TRBJ2-2
d_call: .
clone_size: many
v_call: TRBV12-3/TRBV12-4
cdr3_aa: CASSFNRQATTGELFF
cdr3_nt: TGTGCCAGCAGTTTCAACCGACAGGCGACCACCGGGGAGCTGTTTTTT

j_call: TRBJ2-1
d_call: .
clone_size: .
v_call: TRBV9
cdr3_aa: CASSEDFGTYNEQFF
cdr3_nt: TGTGCCAGCAGCGAGGACTTCGGGACCTACAATGAGCAGTTCTTC

j_call: TRBJ2-7
d_call: TRBD2
clone_size: few
v_call: TRBV6-5
cdr3_aa: CASSYFSGRLAEQYF
cdr3_nt: TGTGCCAGCAGTTACTTTAGCGGGAGACTCGCCGAGCAGTACTTC

j_call: TRBJ2-4
d_call: TRBD1
clone_size: .
v_call: TRBV28
cdr3_aa: CASSWDRDGSIQYF
cdr3_nt: TGTGCCAGCAGTTGGGACAGGGATGGGAGCATTCAGTACTTC

j_call: TRBJ2-5
d_call: .
clone_size: few
v_call: TRBV6-5
cdr3_aa: CASSYSIGSPIQETQYF
cdr3_nt: TGTGCCAGCAGTTACTCGATTGGTTCCCCTATCCAAGAGACCCAGTACTTC

j_call: TRBJ1-4
d_call: .
clone_size: few
v_call: TRBV6-1
cdr3_aa: CAISDSLRQKLFF
cdr3_nt: TGTGCCATCTCGGACAGCCTGAGGCAAAAACTGTTTTTT

j_call: TRBJ2-3
d_call: .
clone_size: .
v_call: TRBV24-1
cdr3_aa: CATSDPGHAEGDTQYF
cdr3_nt: TGTGCCACCAGTGATCCGGGACACGCAGAGGGCGATACGCAGTATTTT

j_call: TRBJ2-1
d_call: TRBD2
clone_size: .
v_call: TRBV11-3
cdr3_aa: CASSPGTSGHNEQFF
cdr3_nt: TGTGCCAGCAGCCCCGGAACTAGCGGACACAATGAGCAGTTCTTC

j_call: TRBJ2-3
d_call: TRBD2
clone_size: many
v_call: TRBV12-3/TRBV12-4
cdr3_aa: CASSLGAGGPRGTDTQYF
cdr3_nt: TGTGCCAGCAGTTTAGGAGCGGGAGGGCCTAGGGGCACAGATACGCAGTATTTT

j_call: TRBJ1-1
d_call: .
clone_size: .
v_call: TRBV18
cdr3_aa: CASSPKLGMNTEAFF
cdr3_nt: TGTGCCAGCTCACCGAAACTGGGGATGAACACTGAAGCTTTCTTT

j_call: TRBJ2-7
d_call: .
clone_size: .
v_call: TRBV21-1
cdr3_aa: CAREFGAGGLYF
cdr3_nt: TGTGCCAGGGAATTCGGCGCGGGGGGGCTGTACTTC

j_call: TRBJ1-2
d_call: .
clone_size: few
v_call: TRBV4-1
cdr3_aa: CASSQLGGVHGYTF
cdr3_nt: TGCGCCAGCAGCCAGTTGGGGGGGGTCCATGGCTACACCTTC

j_call: TRBJ1-6
d_call: TRBD1
clone_size: .
v_call: TRBV4-2
cdr3_aa: CASSHGQASSPLHF
cdr3_nt: TGTGCCAGCAGCCACGGACAGGCAAGTTCACCCCTCCACTTT

j_call: TRBJ1-1
d_call: TRBD1
clone_size: few
v_call: TRBV5-1
cdr3_aa: CASSGDRPGAFF
cdr3_nt: TGCGCCAGCAGCGGGGACAGGCCAGGAGCTTTCTTT

j_call: TRBJ2-1
d_call: .
clone_size: .
v_call: TRBV12-3/TRBV12-4
cdr3_aa: CASSGPPWRDLYNEQFF
cdr3_nt: TGTGCCAGCAGTGGACCTCCCTGGCGGGACCTCTACAATGAGCAGTTCTTC

j_call: TRBJ1-4
d_call: .
clone_size: .
v_call: TRBV6-6
cdr3_aa: CASKQGPNEKLFF
cdr3_nt: TGTGCCAGCAAGCAGGGACCTAATGAAAAACTGTTTTTT

j_call: TRBJ2-7
d_call: TRBD1
clone_size: .
v_call: TRBV5-8
cdr3_aa: CASSPGQGSDEQYF
cdr3_nt: TGTGCCAGCAGCCCCGGACAGGGTTCGGACGAGCAGTACTTC

j_call: TRBJ2-2
d_call: TRBD2
clone_size: few
v_call: TRBV11-2
cdr3_aa: CASSPRWTSGRGNTGELFF
cdr3_nt: TGTGCCAGCAGCCCCCGGTGGACTAGCGGGAGGGGAAACACCGGGGAGCTGTTTTTT

j_call: TRBJ2-1
d_call: .
clone_size: .
v_call: TRBV5-6
cdr3_aa: CASSLSSWIIF
cdr3_nt: TGTGCCAGCAGCTTGAGCAGCTGGATCATCTTC

j_call: TRBJ2-1
d_call: TRBD2
clone_size: few
v_call: TRBV5-1
cdr3_aa: CASSLSLTSGRRHEQFF
cdr3_nt: TGCGCCAGCAGCTTGTCGTTGACTAGCGGGCGTAGGCATGAGCAGTTCTTC

j_call: TRBJ2-7
d_call: .
clone_size: few
v_call: TRBV6-5
cdr3_aa: CASSYGDSATYEQYF
cdr3_nt: TGTGCCAGCAGTTACGGGGACTCCGCAACCTACGAGCAGTACTTC

j_call: TRBJ1-2
d_call: .
clone_size: .
v_call: TRBV9
cdr3_aa: CASSVVGGSNYGYTF
cdr3_nt: TGTGCCAGCAGCGTAGTTGGGGGGTCTAACTATGGCTACACCTTC

j_call: TRBJ2-1
d_call: TRBD2
clone_size: few
v_call: TRBV9
cdr3_aa: CASSVDGRAKFEQFF
cdr3_nt: TGTGCCAGCAGCGTTGACGGGAGGGCCAAATTTGAGCAGTTCTTC

j_call: TRBJ2-2
d_call: .
clone_size: .
v_call: TRBV3-1
cdr3_aa: CASTLLPGRNTGELFF
cdr3_nt: TGTGCCAGCACCCTTCTCCCAGGCAGGAACACCGGGGAGCTGTTTTTT

j_call: TRBJ2-3
d_call: .
clone_size: few
v_call: TRBV3-1
cdr3_aa: CASSQDWAWGSDTQYF
cdr3_nt: TGTGCCAGCAGCCAAGATTGGGCCTGGGGGTCAGATACGCAGTATTTT

j_call: TRBJ1-2
d_call: TRBD1
clone_size: .
v_call: TRBV5-6
cdr3_aa: CASSPTGTGSGYTF
cdr3_nt: TGTGCCAGCAGCCCCACCGGGACAGGGAGTGGCTACACCTTC

j_call: TRBJ2-1
d_call: TRBD2
clone_size: few
v_call: TRBV20-1
cdr3_aa: CSATPLAGSYNEQFF
cdr3_nt: TGCAGTGCTACCCCTCTAGCGGGGTCCTACAATGAGCAGTTCTTC

j_call: TRBJ2-2
d_call: TRBD2
clone_size: .
v_call: TRBV7-3
cdr3_aa: CASRGGRFPGELFF
cdr3_nt: TGTGCCAGCAGGGGCGGGAGGTTTCCCGGGGAGCTGTTTTTT